The 18 T cell receptor beta chains given below trace back to one sample, sequenced in a study of blood T cell repertoires in COVID-19. Sequencing was performed with immunoSEQ multiplex PCR; in TCRdb, only in-frame clones are kept and a portion is missing. Here the sample spans approximately 23,000 clones, roughly 90% being singletons. Sequencing was performed on peripheral blood. The source of these receptors is a woman older than 75 with active COVID-19.

This clone was seen just once. V gene TRBV4-2 combines with J gene TRBJ2-3; the match to TRBD2 covers 11 bases. The CDR3 is 18 residues long. Germline V gene lookup returns CDR1 LGHNA and CDR2 YNFKEQ. The J segment lost 4 bases and the V segment lost 1 base, leaving 10 bases of the junction unmatched. CDR3 sequence reads: CASSQVSGGDGSADTQYF. For the CDR3, the DNA is TGTGCCAGCAGCCAAGTTAGCGGGGGGGATGGGAGCGCAGATACGCAGTATTTT.

The rearrangement uses TRBV5-1 and TRBJ1-2, with 9 bases identical to TRBD1. The trim removed 2 bases at V and 8 bases at J, leaving 4 bases unmatched. Germline V gives CDR1 SGHRS, CDR2 YFSETQ. The CDR3 sequence is 13 residues long. The CDR3 region has the DNA TGCGCCAGCAGCTTTGAACAGGGGGCGGGCTACACCTTC. It specifies CASSFEQGAGYTF. Full variable domain (outside the CDR3, taken from reference TRBV5-1 and TRBJ1-2): KAGVTQTPRYLIKTRGQQVTLSCSPISGHRSVSWYQQTPGQGLQFLFEYFSETQRNKGNFPGRFSGRQFSNSRSEMNVSTLELGDSALYLCASSFEQGAGYTFGSGTRLTVV.

The sample holds a few counts of this clone. The chain links TRBV5-6 to TRBJ1-6, with 7 bases lining up with TRBD1. Trimming took 4 bases from V and 7 from J; bases not matched to a gene: 2. CDR3 length equals 13 residues. CDR1 and CDR2 (germline): SGHDT, YYEEEE. The CDR3 coding sequence is TGTGCCAGCAGCCGGGACAGCAATTCACCCCTCCACTTT. Translated: CASSRDSNSPLHF.

The chain carries TRBV29-1 and TRBJ1-2; unclear D gene. Germline CDR1 is SQVTM and CDR2 is ANQGSEA. This CDR3 contains 13 residues. The germline V and J ends were trimmed by 4 bases and 5 bases, with 14 bases remaining between them. In nucleotides, the CDR3 is TGCAGCGTTGGGTTCCCCGGGAGGTATGGCTACACCTTC. Protein sequence: CSVGFPGRYGYTF.

The J gene is TRBJ1-1, the V gene TRBV5-1, with TRBD1 identical over 8 bases. The CDR3 spans 15 residues. J lost 1 base, V lost 4 bases, and 6 bases had no gene match. Germline V lookup: CDR1 SGHRS, CDR2 YFSETQ. CDR3 sequence: CASSLQGVGNTEAFF. CDR3 nucleotide sequence: TGCGCCAGCAGCCTACAGGGGGTAGGGAACACTGAAGCTTTCTTT.

This clone was found a few times. The chain is built from TRBV5-8 and TRBJ2-7; 7 positions agree with TRBD1. Germline CDR1 SGHTS, CDR2 YDEGEE. This CDR3 has 14 residues. V trimming: 2 bases; J trimming: 6 bases; junction bases outside the gene matches: 8. The CDR3 region is CASSLIDRVSEQYF. Written as DNA, the CDR3 is TGTGCCAGCAGCTTAATCGACAGGGTTTCCGAGCAGTACTTC.

The chain couples TRBV7-6 to TRBJ2-1, with TRBD2 matching 7 bases. Trimming cost V 1 base and J 6 bases; bases outside gene matches: 9. The CDR3 length is 16 residues. The germline V gene has CDR1 SGHVS and CDR2 FNYEAQ. The CDR3 reads CASSLVRSGAGNEQFF. In nucleotides, the CDR3 is TGTGCCAGCAGCTTAGTTAGGAGCGGGGCTGGCAATGAGCAGTTCTTC.

The chain employs TRBV3-1 (or the pseudogene TRBV3-2) and TRBJ2-3, with TRBD2 identical over 8 bases. Germline V gene sequence: CDR1 LGHDT, CDR2 YNNKEL (reference sequence). The CDR3 loop spans 14 amino acids. V shed 3 bases and J 4 bases; nucleotides not matched to a gene: 3. The CDR3 here is CASSHGGAPDTQYF. CDR3 coding DNA: TGTGCCAGCAGCCACGGGGGGGCCCCAGATACGCAGTATTTT.

This chain joins TRBV19 and TRBJ2-2; D not resolved. The CDR3 consists of 12 residues. Trimming pared 4 bases from V and 6 bases from J, leaving 6 bases between. CDR1 and CDR2 from the germline V gene are LNHDA and SQIVND (reference sequence). The CDR3 bases are TGTGCCAGTAGTACTATCGCCGGGGAGCTGTTTTTT. This sequence encodes CASSTIAGELFF.

V gene TRBV5-6 combines with J gene TRBJ2-3; the D gene is possibly TRBD1 (6 bases). V lost 5 bases to trimming and J lost 4 bases, with 11 bases between them. The germline V gene encodes CDR1 SGHDT and CDR2 YYEEEE. The CDR3 covers 13 residues. The CDR3 reads CASSLQGSDTQYF. DNA of the CDR3: TGTGCCAGCAGTTTGCAGGGGTCAGATACGCAGTATTTT.

This chain uses TRBV13 with TRBJ1-3; no firm D call. Trimming removed 2 bases from V and 3 bases from J, with 14 bases in between. The CDR3 consists of 16 residues. Per the germline V gene, CDR1 is PRHDT and CDR2 is FYEKMQ (reference sequence). The DNA of the CDR3 is TGTGCCAGCAGCTTATCGTTGGGGAGTGGTGGAAACACCATATATTTT. This codes for CASSLSLGSGGNTIYF.

The chain links TRBV6-2 or TRBV6-3 to TRBJ1-5; 7 bases are shared with TRBD1. The CDR3 consists of 15 residues. Germline lookup yields CDR1 MNHEY and CDR2 SVGEGT. V was clipped by 2 bases and J by 6 bases; unmatched bases: 7. CDR3 nucleotide sequence: TGTGCCAGCAGTTACCTCGGACAGGCAAGTCAGCCCCAGCATTTT. This translates into CASSYLGQASQPQHF.

The V call is TRBV18, the J call TRBJ2-7, with 10 bases identical to TRBD1. Per the germline V gene, CDR1 is KGHSH and CDR2 is LQKENI. J lost 5 bases, V lost 4 bases, and 8 bases had no gene match. The CDR3 sequence is 15 residues long. CDR3 sequence (DNA): TGTGCCAGCTCACTTCCGGGACAGGGGATCCACGAGCAGTACTTC. This sequence encodes CASSLPGQGIHEQYF.

This chain uses TRBV12-5 with TRBJ2-5; 7 positions match TRBD1. Per the germline V gene, CDR1 is LGHNT and CDR2 is FRNRAP. CDR3 size: 13 residues. V lost 4 bases to trimming and J lost 5 bases; unmatched junction nucleotides: 4. The CDR3 is CASGSQGLETQYF. CDR3 sequence (DNA): TGTGCTAGTGGTTCACAGGGGCTGGAGACCCAGTACTTC.

This clone was found once. The chain combines TRBV5-5 with TRBJ2-1; the match to TRBD2 covers 8 bases. Germline V CDR1 and CDR2: SGHKS, YYEKEE (reference sequence). With V trimmed by 0 bases and J by 5 bases, 10 bases remained unmatched. The CDR3 sequence is 17 residues long. The DNA for the CDR3 is TGTGCCAGCAGCTTGGGGTTCGGGGGGGCACTGGACAATGAGCAGTTCTTC. The encoded protein is CASSLGFGGALDNEQFF.

The rearrangement links TRBV19 to TRBJ1-3, with a tentative D call TRBD1 (6 bases). V was shortened by 3 bases and J by 4 bases, with 13 bases between the two germline ends. Germline V CDR1 and CDR2: LNHDA, SQIVND (reference sequence). The CDR3 has 15 residues. The CDR3 loop is CASSIRQVKGNTIYF. DNA for the CDR3: TGTGCCAGTAGTATCCGACAGGTGAAAGGAAACACCATATATTTT.

V is TRBV6-5 and J is TRBJ2-7; 9 bases are a match to TRBD1. CDR1 is MNHEY and CDR2 is SVGAGI in the germline V gene. CDR3 length equals 14 residues. J gave up 3 bases and V 6 bases, and 6 bases lay outside the gene matches. The CDR3 bases are TGTGCCAGCAGGGGGCTGGGACAGGGCTACGAGCAGTACTTC. The encoded protein is CASRGLGQGYEQYF.

The table lists this clone with a count of one. The genes are TRBV25-1 and TRBJ2-7, with 11 positions matching TRBD2. The CDR3 is made up of 14 amino acids. Germline V gives CDR1 MGHDK, CDR2 SYGVNS. The junction had 10 bases not matched to a gene; V was cut back by 8 bases and J by 7 bases. The CDR3 bases are TGTGCCAGCCATCCTACGCTAGCGGGGGGAGAGCAGTACTTC. Amino acids: CASHPTLAGGEQYF.